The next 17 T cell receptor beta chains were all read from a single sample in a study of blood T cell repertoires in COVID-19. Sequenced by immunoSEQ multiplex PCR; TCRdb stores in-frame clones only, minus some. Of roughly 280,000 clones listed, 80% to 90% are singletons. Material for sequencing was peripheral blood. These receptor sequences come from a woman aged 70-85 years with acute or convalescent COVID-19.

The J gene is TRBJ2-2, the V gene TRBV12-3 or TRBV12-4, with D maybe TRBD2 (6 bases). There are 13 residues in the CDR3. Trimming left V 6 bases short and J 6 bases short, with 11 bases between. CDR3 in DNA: TGTGCCAGCAGCTGGACTATCCCCGGGGAGCTGTTTTTT. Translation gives CASSWTIPGELFF.

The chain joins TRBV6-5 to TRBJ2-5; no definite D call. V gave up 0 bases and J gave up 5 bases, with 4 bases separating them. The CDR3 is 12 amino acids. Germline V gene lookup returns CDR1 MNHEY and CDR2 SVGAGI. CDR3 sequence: CASSYSRETQYF. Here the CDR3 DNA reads TGTGCCAGCAGTTACTCTCGGGAGACCCAGTACTTC.

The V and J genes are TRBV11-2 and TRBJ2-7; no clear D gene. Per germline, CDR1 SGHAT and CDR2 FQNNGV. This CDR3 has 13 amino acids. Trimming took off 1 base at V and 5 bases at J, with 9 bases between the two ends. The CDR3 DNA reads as TGTGCCAGCAGCTTAGTGCCTGGGCACGAGCAGTACTTC. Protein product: CASSLVPGHEQYF.

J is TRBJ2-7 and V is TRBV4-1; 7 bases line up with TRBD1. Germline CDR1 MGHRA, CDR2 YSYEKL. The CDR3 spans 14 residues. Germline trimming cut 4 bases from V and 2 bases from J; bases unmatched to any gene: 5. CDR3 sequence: CASSRRDRAYEQYF. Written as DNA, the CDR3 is TGCGCCAGCAGCCGCCGGGACAGAGCCTACGAGCAGTACTTC.

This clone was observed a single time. The CDR3 sequence is CASSSLAEETQYF. CDR3 sequence (DNA): TGTGCCAGCAGCTCACTAGCGGAAGAGACCCAGTACTTC. The rearrangement uses TRBV7-3 and TRBJ2-5, with TRBD2 matching over 8 bases. V shed 4 bases, J shed 3 bases, and the junction held 1 base outside the gene matches. The CDR3 has 13 residues. Germline lookup yields CDR1 SGHTA and CDR2 FQGTGA.

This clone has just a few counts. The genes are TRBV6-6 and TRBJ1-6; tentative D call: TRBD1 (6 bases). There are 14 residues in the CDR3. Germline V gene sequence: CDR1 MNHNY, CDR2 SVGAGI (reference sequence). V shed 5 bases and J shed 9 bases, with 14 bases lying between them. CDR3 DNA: TGTGCCAGCAGTCCACAGGGTTGGAGTTCACCCCTCCACTTT. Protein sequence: CASSPQGWSSPLHF.

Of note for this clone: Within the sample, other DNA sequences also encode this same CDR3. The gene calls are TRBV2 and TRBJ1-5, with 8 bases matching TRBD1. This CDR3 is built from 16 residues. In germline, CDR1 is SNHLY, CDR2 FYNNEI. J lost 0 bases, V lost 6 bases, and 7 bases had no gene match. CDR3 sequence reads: CASRAHTGGSNQPQHF. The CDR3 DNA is TGTGCCAGCAGGGCCCACACAGGGGGTAGCAATCAGCCCCAGCATTTT.

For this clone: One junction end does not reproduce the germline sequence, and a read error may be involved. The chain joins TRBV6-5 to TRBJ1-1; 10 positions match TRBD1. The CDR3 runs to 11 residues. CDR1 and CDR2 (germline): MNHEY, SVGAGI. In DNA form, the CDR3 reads TGTGCCAGCAGTCCGGGACAGGGGAAAAATTTT. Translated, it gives CASSPGQGKNF.

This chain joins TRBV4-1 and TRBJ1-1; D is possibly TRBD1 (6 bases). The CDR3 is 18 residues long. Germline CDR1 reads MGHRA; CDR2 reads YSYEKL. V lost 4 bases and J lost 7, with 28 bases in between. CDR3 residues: CASSPGDTGGAKSDEAFF. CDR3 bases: TGCGCCAGCAGCCCGGGGGACACGGGGGGCGCTAAGTCTGATGAAGCTTTCTTT.

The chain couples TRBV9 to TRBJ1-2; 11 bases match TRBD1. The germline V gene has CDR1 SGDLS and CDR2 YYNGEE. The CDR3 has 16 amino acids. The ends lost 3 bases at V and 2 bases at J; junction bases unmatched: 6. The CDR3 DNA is TGTGCCAGCAGCGCCAGGGGGACAGGGGGAAACTATGGCTACACCTTC. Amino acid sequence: CASSARGTGGNYGYTF.

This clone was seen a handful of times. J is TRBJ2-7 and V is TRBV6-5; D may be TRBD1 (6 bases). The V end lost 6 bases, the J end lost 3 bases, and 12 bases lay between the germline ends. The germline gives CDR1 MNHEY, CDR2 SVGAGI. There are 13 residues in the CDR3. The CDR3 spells CASRPGQFYEQYF. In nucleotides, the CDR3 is TGTGCCAGCAGACCTGGACAGTTCTACGAGCAGTACTTC.

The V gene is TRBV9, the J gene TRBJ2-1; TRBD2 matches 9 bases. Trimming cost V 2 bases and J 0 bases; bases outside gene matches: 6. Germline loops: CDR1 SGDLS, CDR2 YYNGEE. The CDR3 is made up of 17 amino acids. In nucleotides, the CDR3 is TGTGCCAGCAGCGTGGGCGGGGGGGCCACCTCCTACAATGAGCAGTTCTTC. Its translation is CASSVGGGATSYNEQFF.

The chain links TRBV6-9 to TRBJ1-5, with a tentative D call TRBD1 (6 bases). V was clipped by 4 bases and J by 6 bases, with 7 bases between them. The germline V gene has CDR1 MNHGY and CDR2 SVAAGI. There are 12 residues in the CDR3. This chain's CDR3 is CASSLGGQPQHF. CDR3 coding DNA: TGTGCCAGCAGTTTAGGGGGTCAGCCCCAGCATTTT.

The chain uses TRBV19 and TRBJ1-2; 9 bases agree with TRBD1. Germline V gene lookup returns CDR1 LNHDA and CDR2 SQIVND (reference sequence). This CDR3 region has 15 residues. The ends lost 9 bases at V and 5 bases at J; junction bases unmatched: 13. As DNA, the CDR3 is TGTGCCAGCCTGAGGGACAGGGAAGGGAGATATGGCTACACCTTC. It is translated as CASLRDREGRYGYTF.

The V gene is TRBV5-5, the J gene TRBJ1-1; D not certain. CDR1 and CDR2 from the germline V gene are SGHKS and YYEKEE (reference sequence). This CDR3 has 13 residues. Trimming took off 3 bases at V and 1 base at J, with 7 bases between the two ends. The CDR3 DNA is TGTGCCAGCAGCTACGTAGAGAACACTGAAGCTTTCTTT. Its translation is CASSYVENTEAFF.

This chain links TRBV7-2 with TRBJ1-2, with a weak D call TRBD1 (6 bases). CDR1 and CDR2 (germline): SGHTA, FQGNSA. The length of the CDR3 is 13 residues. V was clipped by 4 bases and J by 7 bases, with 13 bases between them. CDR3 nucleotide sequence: TGTGCCAGCAGCTCGGGGAGCAGGGGTGGCTACACCTTC. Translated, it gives CASSSGSRGGYTF.

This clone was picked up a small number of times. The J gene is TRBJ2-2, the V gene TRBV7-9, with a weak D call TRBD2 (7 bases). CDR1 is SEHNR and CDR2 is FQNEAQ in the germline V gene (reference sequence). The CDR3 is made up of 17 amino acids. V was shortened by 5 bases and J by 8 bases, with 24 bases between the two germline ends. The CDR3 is CASSPGERGGLKGELFF. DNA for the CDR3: TGTGCCAGCAGCCCCGGAGAGAGGGGGGGCTTGAAAGGGGAGCTGTTTTTT.